This TCR beta chain is drawn from a study of shared clonotypes between healthy human individuals. Study-wide context: Per donor, three plates held CD4 naive cells, three held CD4 memory, two held CD8 naive and one held CD8 memory. Whole-study results and caveats: Naive CD4 clonotype sharing across a few donors was approximately 5%.

A word on this clone: The antigen remains unidentified.

The assay was run at deep level. Here immunoSEQ multiplex PCR was the method, and the copy in TCRdb shows in-frame clones only, minus some. The sample records approximately 620,000 clones, less than 98% being singletons. Germline V gives CDR1 SGDLS, CDR2 YYNGEE. The trim removed 0 bases at V and 4 bases at J, leaving 4 bases unmatched. CDR3 length: 15 amino acids. The chain has TRBV9 and TRBJ2-5; 9 bases align to TRBD2. Sequencing was carried out using naive CD4+ T cells sorted from blood. Subset meaning: CD45RA+ positively selected. This sequence originates from a young woman in good health. CDR3 sequence: CASSVVSGSGETQYF. CDR3 DNA: TGTGCCAGCAGCGTAGTTAGCGGGAGTGGAGAGACCCAGTACTTC. The full variable domain, in which reference TRBV9 and TRBJ2-5 provide the parts outside the CDR3, is DSGVTQTPKHLITATGQRVTLRCSPRSGDLSVYWYQQSLDQGLQFLIQYYNGEERAKGNILERFSAQQFPDLHSELNLSSLELGDSALYFCASSVVSGSGETQYFGPGTRLLVL.